This T cell receptor (beta chain) was profiled in a study of beta chain features in type 1 diabetes. Study background: In all, about 100,000,000 sorted cells from all samples were analyzed.

As to this clone: Antigen unknown.

Investigators reverse transcribed all isolated RNA, so they sequenced expressed TCRB transcripts. Some clones are missing from TCRdb's copy, which holds only in-frame ones; the method was immunoSEQ multiplex PCR. Here the sample spans around 250,000 clones, approximately 25% being singletons. Unmatched junction bases numbered 9, after V lost 0 bases and J lost 13 bases. Germline V gene sequence: CDR1 MNHEY, CDR2 SVGAGI. The CDR3 is made up of 13 amino acids. Whole-study results and caveats: Significant though moderate, a shortening of TCRB CDR3s appeared in all four CD4+ subsets of Type 1 diabetes patients. Insertion counts at VDJ junctions were lower in type 1 diabetes patients, who also showed more deletions there. PCR could preferentially amplify shorter templates, alike in patients and controls.

This TCR came from a woman in her twenties or thirties with type 1 diabetes. The chain is built from TRBV6-5 and TRBJ2-7; TRBD1 agrees at 7 bases. Sequenced input: naive CD4+ T cells from blood. The CDR3, as DNA: TGTGCCAGCAGTTACTCGACAGGGCTTCCCCGATACTTC. Translating gives CASSYSTGLPRYF.